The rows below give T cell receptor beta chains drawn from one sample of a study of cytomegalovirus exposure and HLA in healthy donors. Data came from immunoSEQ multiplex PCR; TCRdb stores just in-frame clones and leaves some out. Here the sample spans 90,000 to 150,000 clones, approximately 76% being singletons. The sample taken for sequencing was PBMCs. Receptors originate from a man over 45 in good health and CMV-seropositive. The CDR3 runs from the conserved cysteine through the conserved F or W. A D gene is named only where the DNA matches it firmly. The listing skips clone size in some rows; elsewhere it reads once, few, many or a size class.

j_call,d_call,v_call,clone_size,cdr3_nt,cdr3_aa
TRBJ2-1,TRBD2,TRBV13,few,TGTGCCAGCACCTCTCAGACTAGCGAATACAATGAGCAGTTCTTC,CASTSQTSEYNEQFF
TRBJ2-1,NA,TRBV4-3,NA,TGCGCCAGCAGCCAAGATCAGGGCAGGGGCGAGAATGAGCAGTTCTTC,CASSQDQGRGENEQFF
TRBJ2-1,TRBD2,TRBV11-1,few,TGTGCCAGCAGCTTAAGCCTGAGCGGGAGCGCCTACAATGAGCAGTTCTTC,CASSLSLSGSAYNEQFF
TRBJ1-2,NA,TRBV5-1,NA,TGCGCCAGCAGCTTGCCGGTGGACGGGATGCTGCATGGCTACACCTTC,CASSLPVDGMLHGYTF
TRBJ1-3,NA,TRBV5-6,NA,TGTGCCAGCAGCCCCCCCGGGACTGGAAACACCATATATTTT,CASSPPGTGNTIYF
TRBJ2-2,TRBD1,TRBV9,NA,TGTGCCAGCAGCGAGGGACAGTGGAACACCGGGGAGCTGTTTTTT,CASSEGQWNTGELFF
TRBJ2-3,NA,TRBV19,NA,TGTGCCAGTAGTATAGGAGTCACAGATACGCAGTATTTT,CASSIGVTDTQYF
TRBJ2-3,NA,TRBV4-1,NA,TGCGCCAGCAGCCAAGAACTACAGGGCCCAGATACGCAGTATTTT,CASSQELQGPDTQYF
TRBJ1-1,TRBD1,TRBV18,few,TGTGCCAGCTCACAACAGGGGGCAAGCTCTGAAGCTTTCTTT,CASSQQGASSEAFF
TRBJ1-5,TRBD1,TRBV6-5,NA,TGTGCCAGCAGTATAGGACAGGACCAGCCCCAGCATTTT,CASSIGQDQPQHF
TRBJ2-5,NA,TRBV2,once,TGTGCCAGCAAGGGGAGGGCAGGGGTACGAGAGACCCAGTACTTC,CASKGRAGVRETQYF
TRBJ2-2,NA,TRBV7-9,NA,TGTTCCAGCAGCTTAGACAGGCTTGCAGGGTCGTCCGGGGAGCTGTTTTTT,CSSSLDRLAGSSGELFF
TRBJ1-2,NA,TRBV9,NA,TGTGCCAGCAGCGTCTTACCTCAGGGGAGCTATGGCTACACCTTC,CASSVLPQGSYGYTF
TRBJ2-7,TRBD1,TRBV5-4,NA,TGTGCCAGCAGCCCCGGGACAGGGGGTAACGAGCAGTACTTC,CASSPGTGGNEQYF
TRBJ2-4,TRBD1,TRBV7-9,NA,TGTTCCAGCAGCGTCCAACAGGGGCTAGCCAAAAACATTCAGTACTTC,CSSSVQQGLAKNIQYF
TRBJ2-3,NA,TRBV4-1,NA,TGCGCCAGCAGCCAAGATCGTGGCAGGGCAGCCACAGATACGCAGTATTTT,CASSQDRGRAATDTQYF
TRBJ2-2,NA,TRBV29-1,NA,TGCAGCGTTGAACGGGGTACCGGGGAGCTGTTTTTT,CSVERGTGELFF
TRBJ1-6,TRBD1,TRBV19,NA,TGTGCCAGTAGTGGGGGACAGGCAGGCAAATCACCCCTCCACTTT,CASSGGQAGKSPLHF
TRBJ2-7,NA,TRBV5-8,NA,TGTGCCAGCAGCTTGCGGAGCGGAGGGGTATACGAGCAGTACTTC,CASSLRSGGVYEQYF
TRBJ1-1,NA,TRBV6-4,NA,TGTGCCAGCAGTGACTATGCAGGAGGTGACACTGAAGCTTTCTTT,CASSDYAGGDTEAFF
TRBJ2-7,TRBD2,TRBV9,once,TGTGCCAGCAGCAAACCGGGGGGCTACGAGCAGTACTTC,CASSKPGGYEQYF
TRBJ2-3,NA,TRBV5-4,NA,TGTGCCAGCAGCTTAACAGGAATCACAGATACGCAGTATTTT,CASSLTGITDTQYF
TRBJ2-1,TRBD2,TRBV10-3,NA,TGTGCCATCAGTGAGTCCCTTTCGGCGGGGGTCTACAATGAGCAGTTCTTC,CAISESLSAGVYNEQFF
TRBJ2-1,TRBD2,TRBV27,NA,TGTGCCAGCAGTATAGCGGGAGTAGGAAATGAGCAGTTCTTC,CASSIAGVGNEQFF
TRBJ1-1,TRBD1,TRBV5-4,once,TGTGCCAGCAGCCTTAGACAGGGGCGCCCGGGGACTGAAGCTTTCTTT,CASSLRQGRPGTEAFF
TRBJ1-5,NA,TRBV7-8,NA,TGTGCCAGCAGCTTAAGAACAGTGAATCAGCCCCAGCATTTT,CASSLRTVNQPQHF
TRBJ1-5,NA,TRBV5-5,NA,TGTGCCAGCAGCTACGGGATTAGCAATCAGCCCCAGCATTTT,CASSYGISNQPQHF
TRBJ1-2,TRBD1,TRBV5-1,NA,TGCGCCAGCAGCAAATGGGACAGAGAAGCTAACTATGGCTACACCTTC,CASSKWDREANYGYTF
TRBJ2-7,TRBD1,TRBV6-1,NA,TGTGCCAGCAGTGAGACGACAGGGGGTTACGAGCAGTACTTC,CASSETTGGYEQYF
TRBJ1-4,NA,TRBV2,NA,TGTGCCAGCAGTGAAGACAGGAATAATGAAAAACTGTTTTTT,CASSEDRNNEKLFF
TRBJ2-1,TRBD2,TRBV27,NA,TGTGCCAGCAGTTTATCTCCCCCAAGCGGGAGCTCCTACAATGAGCAGTTCTTC,CASSLSPPSGSSYNEQFF
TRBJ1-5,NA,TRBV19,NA,TGTGCCAGTAGTAGGGAGGGAAATCGGAACAATCAGCCCCAGCATTTT,CASSREGNRNNQPQHF
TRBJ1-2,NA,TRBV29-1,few,TGCAGCGCTACGGGACTGACCTATGGCTACACCTTC,CSATGLTYGYTF
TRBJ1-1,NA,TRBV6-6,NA,TGTGCCAGCAGTTATACGGACACTGAAGCTTTCTTT,CASSYTDTEAFF
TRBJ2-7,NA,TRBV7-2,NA,TGTGCCAGCAGCTTATATACTATCGGAGTCGGCGAGCAGTACTTC,CASSLYTIGVGEQYF
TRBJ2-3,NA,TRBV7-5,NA,TGTGTCAGAAGCTTAGATCCAGGGTATACGACAGATACGCAGTATTTT,CVRSLDPGYTTDTQYF
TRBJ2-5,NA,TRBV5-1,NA,TGCGCCAGCAGTTCCCTATCGACAGCTCAAGAGACCCAGTACTTC,CASSSLSTAQETQYF
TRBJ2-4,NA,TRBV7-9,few,TGTGCCAGCAGCTTATTGGGGGGGGCCGGTACCAAAAACATTCAGTACTTC,CASSLLGGAGTKNIQYF
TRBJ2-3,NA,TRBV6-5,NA,TGTGCCAGCAGCAGGCTTCGGCCGGAAGATACGCAGTATTTT,CASSRLRPEDTQYF
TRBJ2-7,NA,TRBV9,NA,TGTGCCAGCAGCGTAGCGCCGGGGGTCGGCTACGAGCAGTACTTC,CASSVAPGVGYEQYF
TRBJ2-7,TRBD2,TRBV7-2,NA,TGTGCCAGCAGCTCCAAAGCGGGGGGGAGCTCCTACGAGCAGTACTTC,CASSSKAGGSSYEQYF
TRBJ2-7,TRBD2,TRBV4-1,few,TGCGCCAGCAGCCAGGGACTAGGCCCCTACGAGCAGTACTTC,CASSQGLGPYEQYF
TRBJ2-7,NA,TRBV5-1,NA,TGCGCCAGCAGCCCCCTCCGGACAGCCTACGAGCAGTACTTC,CASSPLRTAYEQYF
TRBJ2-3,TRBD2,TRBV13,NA,TGTGCCAGCAGCCAACGGGGGGGAGATACGCAGTATTTT,CASSQRGGDTQYF
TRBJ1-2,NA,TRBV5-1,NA,TGCGCCAGCGCCGAAACAGGGAATGGCTACACCTTC,CASAETGNGYTF
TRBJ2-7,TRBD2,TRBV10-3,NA,TGTGCCATCAGTGCGACTAGCGGGAGTCCATACGAGCAGTACTTC,CAISATSGSPYEQYF
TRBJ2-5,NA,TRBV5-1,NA,TGCGCCAGCAGCTTGGCCCCAGGGCTAGAGACCCAGTACTTC,CASSLAPGLETQYF
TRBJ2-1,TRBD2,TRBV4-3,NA,TGCGCCAGCACCTCTAGCGGGGGGGGCTACAATGAGCAGTTCTTC,CASTSSGGGYNEQFF
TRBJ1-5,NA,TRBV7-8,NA,TGTGCCAGCAGCTTAGACCGCAGCGCCTGGGCGGGTCAGCCCCAGCATTTT,CASSLDRSAWAGQPQHF
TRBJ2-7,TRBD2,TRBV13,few,TGTGCCAGCACCCAGCCACGGGGGGGTACCTACGAGCAGTACTTC,CASTQPRGGTYEQYF
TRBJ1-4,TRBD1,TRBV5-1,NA,TGCGCCAGCACCCGACAGGGGGGGCATACAACTAATGAAAAACTGTTTTTT,CASTRQGGHTTNEKLFF
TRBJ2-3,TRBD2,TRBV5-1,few,TGCGCCAGCAGCTCCCTAGCGGGGGGGGACACAGATACGCAGTATTTT,CASSSLAGGDTDTQYF
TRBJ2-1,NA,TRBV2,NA,TGTGCCAGCCCTTCCGACCGGAGCTCCTACAATGAGCAGTTCTTC,CASPSDRSSYNEQFF